This T cell receptor beta chain emerged from a study of OX40 agonist ivuxolimab in advanced cancers. Study at large: Patients got intravenous ivuxolimab at 0.01 to 10 mg/kg every 2 weeks. Study-level points and caveats: CD4+ and CD8+ T cells in blood underwent clonal expansion by week 6 at 0.1 to 3.0 mg/kg.

The method was immunoSEQ multiplex PCR; TCRdb's version includes in-frame clones alone and lacks a portion of them. Counted here are approximately 90,000 clones, roughly 89% occurring once; the ten biggest clones make up 8.7%. V lost 3 bases, J lost 4 bases, and 16 bases lay in between. CDR3 length equals 15 residues. Germline V gene sequence: CDR1 MNHEY, CDR2 SMNVEV (reference sequence). This clone showed up just once. Its antigen is currently unknown. The chain recombines TRBV27 with TRBJ2-7; D possibly uses TRBD1 or TRBD2 (6 bases each). This sequence was found in an adult with an advanced solid tumor such as melanoma, head and neck, liver or kidney cancer. Sequencing used CD4+ or CD8+ T cells sorted from blood, obtained in a trial of the OX40 agonist ivuxolimab. The CDR3 region is CASSLKGEGTYEQYF. The CDR3 DNA reads as TGTGCCAGCAGTTTGAAGGGGGAAGGGACTTACGAGCAGTACTTC.